This T cell receptor (beta chain) derives from a study of blood T cells in healthy people across ages. V was clipped by 1 base and J by 6 bases; unmatched bases: 5. The CDR3 is 16 amino acids. Germline V gene sequence: CDR1 SEHNR, CDR2 FQNEAQ (reference sequence). Combining a sample-barcoded 5' primer with a J-beta primer mix, a second PCR ran for roughly 6 to 11 cycles. TCRdb reprocessed the 5' RACE reads via MiXCR and lists one record per CDR3 protein. The sample holds under 850,000 distinct CDR3 sequences, 35% to 40% seen once. Sample: blood. The source of this sequence is a man in his late teens or twenties in good health. This chain connects TRBV7-9 to TRBJ2-2, with 10 positions matching TRBD2. In nucleotides, the CDR3 is TGTGCCAGCAGCTTAGGACTAGCGGGCCCCGCCGGGGAGCTGTTTTTT. Its translation is CASSLGLAGPAGELFF.